The clone carrying this T cell receptor (beta chain) was picked up a small number of times. Its antigen is still unknown. This specimen belongs to a study of cytomegalovirus exposure and HLA in healthy donors. Study-wide results and caveats: In a later analysis, most CMV-associated TCR beta chains appeared HLA-restricted. In a later analysis, TCR beta V- and J-gene trimming showed a link to a missense DCLRE1C variant.

Germline CDR1 is MDHEN and CDR2 is SYDVKM. Trimming took 5 bases from V and 5 from J; bases not matched to a gene: 15. This CDR3 has 17 amino acids. PCR used 60 Vbeta primers and 13 Jbeta primers. Method: immunoSEQ multiplex PCR; TCRdb's copy keeps in-frame clones and lacks some. Among approximately 100,000 clones listed, 74% were seen once. The chain couples TRBV28 to TRBJ2-1; 7 bases match TRBD2. This sequence originates from a human donor in good health. Sequenced material: PBMCs. This CDR3 is CASSEPSGTNINNEQFF. The CDR3 DNA reads TGTGCCAGCAGTGAACCATCCGGGACTAATATCAACAATGAGCAGTTCTTC.